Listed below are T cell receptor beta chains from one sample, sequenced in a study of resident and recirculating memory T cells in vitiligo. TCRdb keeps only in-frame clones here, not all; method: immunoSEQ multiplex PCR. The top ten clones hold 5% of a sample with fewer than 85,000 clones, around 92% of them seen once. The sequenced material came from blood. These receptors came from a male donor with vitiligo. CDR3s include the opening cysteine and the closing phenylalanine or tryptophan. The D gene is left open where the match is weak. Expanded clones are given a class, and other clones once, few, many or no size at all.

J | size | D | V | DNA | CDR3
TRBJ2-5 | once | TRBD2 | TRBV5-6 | TGTGCCAGCAGCTTAAGTGGCGGGAGGATCGAGACCCAGTACTTC | CASSLSGGRIETQYF
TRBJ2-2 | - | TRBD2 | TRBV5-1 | TGCGCCAGCAGCCAGGAGGGGGGACTAGGAGAAGGGGAGCTGTTTTTT | CASSQEGGLGEGELFF
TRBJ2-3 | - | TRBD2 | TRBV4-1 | TGCGCCAGCAGCCAAACCCTTCAGCGGGGAACCACAGATACGCAGTATTTT | CASSQTLQRGTTDTQYF
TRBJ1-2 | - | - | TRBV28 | TGTGCCAGCAGTAGCCCCCGGGAGCAGCCAGCTAACTATGGCTACACCTTC | CASSSPREQPANYGYTF
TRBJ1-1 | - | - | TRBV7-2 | TGTGCCAGCAGCTTAGCGCTCAGTAACACTGAAGCTTTCTTT | CASSLALSNTEAFF
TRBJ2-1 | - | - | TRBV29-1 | TGCAGCGTTGAAATAACTAGCCCCTACTCCTACAATGAGCAGTTCTTC | CSVEITSPYSYNEQFF
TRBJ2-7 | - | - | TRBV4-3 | TGCGCCAGCAGCCAAGATGTAGGGAGCGAGCAGTACTTC | CASSQDVGSEQYF
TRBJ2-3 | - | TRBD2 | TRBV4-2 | TGTGCCAGCAGCCGCCCGGGACTAGCGGGAGGGCCCTCGCCAGATACGCAGTATTTT | CASSRPGLAGGPSPDTQYF
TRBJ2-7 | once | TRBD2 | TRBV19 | TGTGCCAGTAGTACCCTGGCGGGAGGTATCTACGAGCAGTACTTC | CASSTLAGGIYEQYF
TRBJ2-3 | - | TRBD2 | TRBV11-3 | TGTGCCAGCAGCCGCGGACTAGTCTCAGATACGCAGTATTTT | CASSRGLVSDTQYF
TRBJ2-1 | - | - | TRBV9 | TGTGCCAGCAGCGTAGAAGGGGGGAGGGCCCCCCCCTCAAGGGAGCAGTTCTTC | CASSVEGGRAPPSREQFF
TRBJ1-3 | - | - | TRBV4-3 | TGCGCCAGCAGCTCAGGGGTATACAGGGACCTCTCTGGAAACACCATATATTTT | CASSSGVYRDLSGNTIYF
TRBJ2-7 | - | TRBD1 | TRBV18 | TGTGCCAGCTCAGCGACAGGGGGCGGGCACGAGCAGTACTTC | CASSATGGGHEQYF
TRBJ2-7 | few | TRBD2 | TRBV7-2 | TGTGCCAGCAGCCCACAAGGACTAGCGGCCTACGAGCAGTACTTC | CASSPQGLAAYEQYF
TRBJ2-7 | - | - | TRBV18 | TGTGCCAGCTCACCTCCTTCGACTCCATCTTACGAGCAGTACTTC | CASSPPSTPSYEQYF
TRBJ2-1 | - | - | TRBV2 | TGTGCCACAGCTGAGGGGGGGCTCAGCGATGAGCAGTTCTTC | CATAEGGLSDEQFF
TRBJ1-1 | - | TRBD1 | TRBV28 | TGTGCCAGCAGTTGGGACAGGAGGAACACTGAAGCTTTCTTT | CASSWDRRNTEAFF
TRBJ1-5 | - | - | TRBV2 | TGTGCCAGCAGTGCCGGATGGGCCCAGCCCCAGCATTTT | CASSAGWAQPQHF
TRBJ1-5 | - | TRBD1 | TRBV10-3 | TGTGCCATCAGTGACAGGGGGCCCTATAGCAATCAGCCCCAGCATTTT | CAISDRGPYSNQPQHF
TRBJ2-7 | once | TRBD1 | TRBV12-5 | TGTGCTAGTGGTTTCCGCTCCCTAAGGACAGGGCCCGCCTACGAGCAGTACTTC | CASGFRSLRTGPAYEQYF
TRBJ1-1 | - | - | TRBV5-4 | TGTGCCAGCAGACGGGAGTCGGGGAACACTGAAGCTTTCTTT | CASRRESGNTEAFF
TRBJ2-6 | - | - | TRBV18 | TGTGCCAGCTCACCACCCCGGGCAGGGACTGGGGCCAACGTCCTGACTTTC | CASSPPRAGTGANVLTF
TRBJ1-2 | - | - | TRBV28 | TGTGCCAGCAGTTTAAACCAGGCTAACTATGGCTACACCTTC | CASSLNQANYGYTF
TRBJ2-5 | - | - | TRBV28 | TGTGCCAGCAGTTCTTGGGGGGTCCCAACTCCAGAGGAGACCCAGTACTTC | CASSSWGVPTPEETQYF
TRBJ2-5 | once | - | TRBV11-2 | TGTGCCAGCAGCTTAGGTGGACTGTCAGAGACCCAGTACTTC | CASSLGGLSETQYF
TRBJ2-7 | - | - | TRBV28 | TGTGCCAGCAGTCCTAACAGCTACGAGCAGTACTTC | CASSPNSYEQYF
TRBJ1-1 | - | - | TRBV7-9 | TGTGCCAGCAGCCCCAGTGAGCGACAAGCTTTCTTT | CASSPSERQAFF
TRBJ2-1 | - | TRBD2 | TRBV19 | TGTGCCAGTAGTATAACGGTGGGAGGGCCCCATGAGCAGTTCTTC | CASSITVGGPHEQFF
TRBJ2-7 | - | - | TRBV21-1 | TGTGCCAGCAGCGAGGGACAGGGATACAACGAGCAGTACTTC | CASSEGQGYNEQYF
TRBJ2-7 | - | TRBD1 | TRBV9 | TGTGCCAGCAGCACGGGACAGATCTCCTACGAGCAGTACTTC | CASSTGQISYEQYF
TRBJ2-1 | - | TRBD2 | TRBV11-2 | TGTGCCAGCAGCTTACTAGCGGGAGGGCCGAAGTTCTTC | CASSLLAGGPKFF
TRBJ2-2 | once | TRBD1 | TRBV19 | TGTGCCAGTAGTGACCGACAGGGATCGAACACCGGGGAGCTGTTTTTT | CASSDRQGSNTGELFF
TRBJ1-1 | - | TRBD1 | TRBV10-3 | TGTGCCATCAGCCAGAAGGGGACAGCCATGAACACTGAAGCTTTCTTT | CAISQKGTAMNTEAFF
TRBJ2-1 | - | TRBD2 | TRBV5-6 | TGTGCCAGCAGCCTAAGAGCGGGAGGGCCTTACAATGAGCAGTTCTTC | CASSLRAGGPYNEQFF
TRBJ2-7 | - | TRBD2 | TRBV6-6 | TGTGCCAGCAGCACGGGGAGGACTAGCGACGAGCAGTACTTC | CASSTGRTSDEQYF
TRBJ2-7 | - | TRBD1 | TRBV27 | TGTGCCAGCAGTTTAGTGGGACAGGGGATCTACGAGCAGTACTTC | CASSLVGQGIYEQYF
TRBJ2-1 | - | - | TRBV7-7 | TGTGCCAGCAGCTTAGAGCGGGCGCGGTACAATGAGCAGTTCTTC | CASSLERARYNEQFF
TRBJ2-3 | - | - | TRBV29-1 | TGCAGCGTTGAGGCGGTGCACCCGCTTGGAGATACGCAGTATTTT | CSVEAVHPLGDTQYF
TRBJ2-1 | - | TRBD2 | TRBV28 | TGTGCCAGCAGGGGAGCGCCCCCCGGGACTAGCGGTTACAATGAGCAGTTCTTC | CASRGAPPGTSGYNEQFF
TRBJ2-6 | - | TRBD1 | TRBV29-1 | TGCAGCGTCGCCGAGGCGGGACAGGGGTTGTCTGGGGCCAACGTCCTGACTTTC | CSVAEAGQGLSGANVLTF
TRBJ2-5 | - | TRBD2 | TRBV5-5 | TGTGCCAGCAGCATGACTAGCGGGAGTCGGGGAGAGACCCAGTACTTC | CASSMTSGSRGETQYF
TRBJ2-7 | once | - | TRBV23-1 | TGCGCCAGCAGTCAGCCCTGCTGGGGAGACGACGAGCAGTACTTC | CASSQPCWGDDEQYF
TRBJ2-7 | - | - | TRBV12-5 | TGTGCTAGTGGTTTGGATCAGGGCTACGAGCAGTACTTC | CASGLDQGYEQYF
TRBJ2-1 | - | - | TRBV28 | TGTGCCAGCAGTGAACTAGCTTCCTACAATGAGCAGTTCTTC | CASSELASYNEQFF
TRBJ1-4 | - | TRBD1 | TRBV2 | TGTGCCAGCAGCGGCAGGGGGCGCGGTGAAAAACTGTTTTTT | CASSGRGRGEKLFF
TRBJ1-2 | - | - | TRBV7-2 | TGTGCCACCACCGAGGGAGGGTATAAGAGCTACACCTTC | CATTEGGYKSYTF
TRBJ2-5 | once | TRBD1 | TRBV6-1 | TGTGCCAGCAGGCTACAGGGGGGAGAGACCCAGTACTTC | CASRLQGGETQYF
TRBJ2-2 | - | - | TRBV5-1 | TGCGCCAGCAGCTTGGATTCCGGGACTCTCAAGACCGGGGAGCTGTTTTTT | CASSLDSGTLKTGELFF
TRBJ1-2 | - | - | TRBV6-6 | TGTGCCACCCGGTGGGGGGAGGGCTACACCTTC | CATRWGEGYTF
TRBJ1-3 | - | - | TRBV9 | TGTGCCAGCAGCGTAGCTAATTCGGGGGGCTCTGGAAACACCATATATTTT | CASSVANSGGSGNTIYF
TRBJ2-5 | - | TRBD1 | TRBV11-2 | TGTGCCAGCAGCTCGTGGGACAGGGGAGAGACCCAGTACTTC | CASSSWDRGETQYF